These 10 T cell receptor beta chains were sequenced from one sample in a study of cytomegalovirus exposure and HLA in healthy donors. PCR employed 60 Vbeta and 13 Jbeta primers. TCRdb's copy holds only in-frame clones and misses some; the assay was immunoSEQ multiplex PCR. The sample shows 170,000 or so clones, around 81% of them seen only once. The source material was PBMCs. These receptors were collected from a woman aged 25 to 45 in good health and CMV-seronegative.

The V gene is TRBV7-9, the J gene TRBJ2-1; maybe TRBD2 (6 bases). The V gene lost 5 bases and the J gene lost 8 bases, with 19 bases spanning the gap. The CDR3 spans 15 residues. Germline lookup yields CDR1 SEHNR and CDR2 FQNEAQ (reference sequence). The CDR3, as DNA: TGTGCCAGCAGCGCCCGTAACGGGAGTGTTTATGAGCAGTTCTTC. Translation gives CASSARNGSVYEQFF.

This chain links TRBV29-1 with TRBJ2-3; TRBD2 matches 7 bases. The CDR3 contains 15 residues. Unmatched junction bases numbered 8, after V lost 2 bases and J lost 3 bases. Germline CDR1 reads SQVTM; CDR2 reads ANQGSEA. The CDR3 is CSVESRAGVTDTQYF. The CDR3 bases are TGCAGCGTTGAATCCCGTGCGGGAGTAACAGATACGCAGTATTTT.

The CDR3 spells CASSSRAGSTDTQYF. CDR3 DNA: TGTGCCAGCAGCTCTAGGGCAGGGAGCACAGATACGCAGTATTTT. V usage is TRBV5-4 and J usage is TRBJ2-3, with D possibly being TRBD1 (5 bases). This CDR3 is built from 15 residues. Germline CDR1 and CDR2: SGHNT and YYREEE (reference sequence). With 3 bases removed from V and 0 bases from J, the gap between germline ends came to 11 bases. The whole variable domain, filled in from reference TRBV5-4 and TRBJ2-3, reads ETGVTQSPTHLIKTRGQQVTLRCSSQSGHNTVSWYQQALGQGPQFIFQYYREEENGRGNFPPRFSGLQFPNYSSELNVNALELDDSALYLCASSSRAGSTDTQYFGPGTRLTVL.

The genes are TRBV19 and TRBJ1-2, with D possibly matching TRBD1 (6 bases). The CDR3 covers 16 residues. The ends were cut back, 3 bases at V and 8 bases at J, with 22 bases in the middle. Germline CDR1 is LNHDA and CDR2 is SQIVND (reference sequence). Here the CDR3 DNA reads TGTGCCAGTAGTATCGGACACGCGGGGGCGCGAAGCGGCTACACCTTC. It codes for CASSIGHAGARSGYTF.

This clone is a singleton in its sample. V gene TRBV4-3 combines with J gene TRBJ2-1; TRBD2 matches at 11 bases. J was trimmed by 5 bases and V by 3 bases; bases with no gene match: 6. The CDR3 contains 16 residues. Germline CDR1 and CDR2: LGHNA and YSLEER. The CDR3 coding sequence is TGCGCCAGCAGCCAGGGGACTAGCGGCTATAACAATGAGCAGTTCTTC. Protein product: CASSQGTSGYNNEQFF.

The CDR3 region is CASSILTTGNTIYF. For the CDR3, the DNA is TGTGCCAGCAGTATTTTGACAACTGGAAACACCATATATTTT. This chain joins TRBV2 and TRBJ1-3; D remains unclear. CDR1 and CDR2 (germline): SNHLY, FYNNEI. This CDR3 region has 14 residues. Trimming stripped 5 bases from V and 2 bases from J, with 10 bases between.

V is TRBV2 and J is TRBJ2-5; possibly TRBD2 for D (6 bases). The CDR3 has 15 amino acids. The V end was cut by 7 bases, the J end by 1 base, with 16 bases between. From germline, CDR1 is SNHLY and CDR2 FYNNEI. CDR3 in DNA: TGTGCCAGCACCGTACAACTAGCTACCCAAGAGACCCAGTACTTC. This codes for CASTVQLATQETQYF.

This clone was seen only once. The chain is built from TRBV7-9 and TRBJ2-7, with a tentative D call TRBD2 (6 bases). V was cut by 6 bases and J by 7 bases, with 16 bases left in between. The CDR3 consists of 13 residues. The germline V gene encodes CDR1 SEHNR and CDR2 FQNEAQ (reference sequence). The CDR3 region is CASRTAGGREQYF. CDR3 coding DNA: TGTGCCAGCAGGACAGCGGGCGGACGGGAGCAGTACTTC. The variable domain in full, with the rest retrieved from reference TRBV7-9 and TRBJ2-7, is DTGVSQNPRHKITKRGQNVTFRCDPISEHNRLYWYRQTLGQGPEFLTYFQNEAQLEKSRLLSDRFSAERPKGSFSTLEIQRTEQGDSAMYLCASRTAGGREQYFGPGTRLTVT.

This rearrangement joins TRBV30 to TRBJ2-7, with 12 positions matching TRBD2. CDR3 length: 16 residues. Germline V gene data show CDR1 as GTSNPN and CDR2 as SVGIG (reference sequence). V shed 2 bases and J 0 bases; nucleotides not matched to a gene: 5. CDR3: CAWSPGLAGSSYEQYF. CDR3 coding DNA: TGTGCCTGGAGTCCAGGACTAGCGGGGAGCTCCTACGAGCAGTACTTC.

The V gene is TRBV7-6, the J gene TRBJ2-5; 12 bases agree with TRBD2. CDR3 length: 17 residues. The germline gives CDR1 SGHVS, CDR2 FNYEAQ. V shed 5 bases and J 5 bases; nucleotides not matched to a gene: 12. CDR3 DNA sequence: TGTGCCAGCAGCGCAGCGTGGACTAGCGGGACATGGGAGACCCAGTACTTC. Protein sequence: CASSAAWTSGTWETQYF.